The source of this TCR beta chain is a study of PD-1 blockade in classical Hodgkin lymphoma. Stated time point: cycle 4 day 1 (C4D1), after six to seven weeks of nivolumab. Every single patient, without exception, relapsed after autologous stem cell transplantation, and brentuximab vedotin exposure varied. The assay was immunoSEQ multiplex PCR, and TCRdb's table has in-frame clones only and misses some. The sample yields about 41,000 clones, 60% to 80% seen once. The sequences come from peripheral blood mononuclear cells (PBMCs), collected before the fourth cycle of nivolumab. The receptor's source is a human donor with classical Hodgkin lymphoma.

This chain's CDR3 is CSASGGRSSYEQYF. The DNA of the CDR3 is TGCAGCGCATCAGGGGGCCGAAGCTCCTACGAGCAGTACTTC. J is TRBJ2-7 and V is TRBV29-1; 8 nucleotides agree with TRBD1. There are 14 residues in the CDR3. In germline, CDR1 is SQVTM, CDR2 ANQGSEA. V gave up 7 bases and J gave up 0 bases; unmatched junction bases: 8.